This T cell receptor (beta chain) is from a study of cytomegalovirus exposure and HLA in healthy donors. Study-level points and caveats: A later analysis showed HLA-associated TCR beta chains outstripping equally common others in clonal expansion. About 90% or about 30% of the time was how often most TCR beta V segments were productive, according to an earlier analysis. A later look showed TCR association rates differing by HLA locus, highest for DRB1 and lowest for HLA-C.

This clone was seen more than once but under ten times. Its antigen is as yet unknown. A multiplex PCR was run with 60 Vbeta primers and 13 Jbeta primers. Produced via immunoSEQ multiplex PCR; TCRdb's table is partial and in-frame only. The sample holds over 70,000 clones, approximately 80% seen once. This receptor was identified in a woman aged 45-60 years in good health and CMV-seropositive. The material sequenced was PBMCs.

For the CDR3, the DNA is TGTGCCAGCAGCTTAGGCGGCTCAGGGGGCTTGGGCGAGCAGTACGTC. Translating it yields CASSLGGSGGLGEQYV. V usage is TRBV7-8 and J usage is TRBJ2-7; TRBD1 matches at 8 bases. Germline CDR1 SGHVS, CDR2 FQNEAQ. V trimming: 1 base; J trimming: 6 bases; junction bases outside the gene matches: 11. The CDR3 length is 16 residues.